Included here is one TCR beta chain sequence, with context. This record belongs to a study of T cells in severe cutaneous drug reactions. In germline, CDR1 is DFQATT, CDR2 SNEGSKA (reference sequence). The CDR3 spans 15 residues. Libraries were made by iRepertoire multiplex PCR with TCR subtype-specific primers for bulk and single-cell sequencing. TCRdb re-called the multiplex PCR reads and catalogs CDR3 proteins one per entry, DNA excluded. With under 2,500 distinct CDR3 sequences in the sample, the ten largest clones hold 30% to 40%. Sequenced patients had Stevens-Johnson syndrome or toxic epidermal necrolysis caused by carbamazepine.

The clonotype was recovered from a human donor with Stevens-Johnson syndrome, a severe cutaneous drug reaction. This chain uses TRBV20-1 with TRBJ2-5. Sequencing was carried out using PBMCs. The CDR3 protein is CSARDASGNRETQYF.